This TCR beta chain was sequenced in a study of CD8+ T cells in alopecia areata. RNA was extracted and reverse transcribed into cDNA as the sequencing template. Data came from immunoSEQ multiplex PCR; TCRdb stores just in-frame clones and leaves some out. The sample has 50,000 to 70,000 clones; 44% are singletons. The V gene's germline CDR1 is SQVTM and CDR2 ANQGSEA. Unmatched junction bases numbered 5, after V lost 6 bases and J lost 5 bases. This CDR3 is 13 amino acids long. This clone was detected only a few times. Its antigen is unidentified. Study-level findings and limits: Sequenced scalp T cells also include alphabeta T cells resident in normal skin.

The sample taken for sequencing was NKG2D-low CD8+ T cells sorted from blood. V gene TRBV29-1 combines with J gene TRBJ2-3; TRBD1 matches 10 bases. The source is a human donor with alopecia areata. CDR3 bases: TGCAGCGTGACAGGGGGCGATGGAGATACGCAGTATTTT. Its translation: CSVTGGDGDTQYF.